This record looks at one T cell receptor (beta chain) sequence and its context. Its matching antigen is unknown. This record comes from a study of CD8 T cells in ankylosing spondylitis. The study, taken as a whole, reports: Roughly eight highly homologous variants made up a TCR beta motif that seemed to typify ankylosing spondylitis blood. Relatively scarce in peripheral blood, disease-linked clones were CD8+. Within matched ankylosing spondylitis synovial fluid, disease-linked clones were reportedly significantly enriched.

TCRdb called the 5' RACE reads again in MiXCR, with one record for every CDR3 protein. The table shows 120,000 to 150,000 distinct CDR3 sequences, with more than 7% occurring only once. Germline assignment: CDR1 DFQATT and CDR2 SNEGSKA (reference sequence). The ends were cut back, 6 bases at V and 3 bases at J, with 14 bases in the middle. CDR3 length: 13 amino acids. Specimen: synovial fluid, either unsorted or a sorted T cell fraction (not recorded which). The TCR originated in a male donor with ankylosing spondylitis. This chain links TRBV20-1 with TRBJ1-1; D is unclear. CDR3: CSAAARVDTEAFF. In DNA, the CDR3 is TGCAGTGCGGCGGCCCGGGTGGACACTGAAGCTTTCTTT.